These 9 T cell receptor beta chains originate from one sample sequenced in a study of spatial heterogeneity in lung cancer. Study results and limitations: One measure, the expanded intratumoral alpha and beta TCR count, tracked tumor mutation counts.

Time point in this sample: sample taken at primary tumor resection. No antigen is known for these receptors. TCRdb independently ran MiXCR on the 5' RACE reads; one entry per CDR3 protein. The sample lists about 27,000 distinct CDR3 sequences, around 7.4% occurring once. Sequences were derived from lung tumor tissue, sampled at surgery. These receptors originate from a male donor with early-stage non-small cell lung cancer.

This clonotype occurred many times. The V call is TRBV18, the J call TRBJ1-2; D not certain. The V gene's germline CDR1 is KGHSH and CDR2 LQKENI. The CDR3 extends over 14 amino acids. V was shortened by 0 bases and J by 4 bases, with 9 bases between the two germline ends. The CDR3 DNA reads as TGTGCCAGCTCACCACCAGCAGACTCCTATGGCTACACCTTC. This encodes CASSPPADSYGYTF.

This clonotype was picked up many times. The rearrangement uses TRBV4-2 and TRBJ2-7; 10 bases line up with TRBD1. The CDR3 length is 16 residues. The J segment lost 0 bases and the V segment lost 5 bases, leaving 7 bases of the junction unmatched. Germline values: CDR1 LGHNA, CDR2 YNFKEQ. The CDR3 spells CASSSAGQGDSYEQYF. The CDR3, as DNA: TGTGCCAGCAGCTCAGCCGGACAGGGGGACTCCTACGAGCAGTACTTC.

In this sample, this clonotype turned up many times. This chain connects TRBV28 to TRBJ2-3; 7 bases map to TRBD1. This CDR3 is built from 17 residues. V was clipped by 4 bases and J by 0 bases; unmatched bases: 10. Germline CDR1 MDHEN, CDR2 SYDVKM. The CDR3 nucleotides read TGTGCCAGCAGTTCGGACAGGTTGGACCTTAGCACAGATACGCAGTATTTT. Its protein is CASSSDRLDLSTDTQYF.

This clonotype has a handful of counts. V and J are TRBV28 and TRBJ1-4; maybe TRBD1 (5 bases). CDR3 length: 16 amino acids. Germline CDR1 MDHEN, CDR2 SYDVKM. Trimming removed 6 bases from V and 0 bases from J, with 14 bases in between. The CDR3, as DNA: TGTGCCAGCAGCCCCTGGGACGGAGCAACTAATGAAAAACTGTTTTTT. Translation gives CASSPWDGATNEKLFF.

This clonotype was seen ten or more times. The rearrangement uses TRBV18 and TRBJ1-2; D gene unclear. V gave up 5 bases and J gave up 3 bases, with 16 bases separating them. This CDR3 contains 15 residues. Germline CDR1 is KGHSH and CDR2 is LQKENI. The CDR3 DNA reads TGTGCCAGCTCAGGCGGGCCAGTAAGGGACTATGGCTACACCTTC. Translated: CASSGGPVRDYGYTF.

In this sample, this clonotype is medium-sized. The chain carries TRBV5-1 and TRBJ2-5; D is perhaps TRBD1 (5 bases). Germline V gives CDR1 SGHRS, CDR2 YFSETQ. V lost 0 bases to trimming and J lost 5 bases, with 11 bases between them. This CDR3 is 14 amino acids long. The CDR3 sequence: CASSLDARAETQYF. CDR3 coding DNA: TGCGCCAGCAGCTTGGACGCCAGGGCCGAGACCCAGTACTTC. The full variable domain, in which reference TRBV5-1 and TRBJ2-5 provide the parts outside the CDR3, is KAGVTQTPRYLIKTRGQQVTLSCSPISGHRSVSWYQQTPGQGLQFLFEYFSETQRNKGNFPGRFSGRQFSNSRSEMNVSTLELGDSALYLCASSLDARAETQYFGPGTRLLVL.

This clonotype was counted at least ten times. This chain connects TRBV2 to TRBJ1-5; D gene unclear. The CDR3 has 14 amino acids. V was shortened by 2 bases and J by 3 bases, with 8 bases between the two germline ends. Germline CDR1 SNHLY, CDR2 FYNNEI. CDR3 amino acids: CASSELRNNQPQHF. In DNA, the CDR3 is TGTGCCAGCAGTGAATTACGGAACAATCAGCCCCAGCATTTT.

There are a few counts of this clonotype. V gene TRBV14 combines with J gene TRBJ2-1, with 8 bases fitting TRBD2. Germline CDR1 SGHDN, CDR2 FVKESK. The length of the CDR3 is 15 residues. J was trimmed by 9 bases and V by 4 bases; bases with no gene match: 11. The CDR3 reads CASSRSGGAHGEQFF. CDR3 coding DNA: TGTGCCAGCAGCCGGTCCGGGGGGGCCCACGGTGAGCAGTTCTTC. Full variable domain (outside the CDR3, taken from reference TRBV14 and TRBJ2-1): EAGVTQFPSHSVIEKGQTVTLRCDPISGHDNLYWYRRVMGKEIKFLLHFVKESKQDESGMPNNRFLAERTGGTYSTLKVQPAELEDSGVYFCASSRSGGAHGEQFFGPGTRLTVL.

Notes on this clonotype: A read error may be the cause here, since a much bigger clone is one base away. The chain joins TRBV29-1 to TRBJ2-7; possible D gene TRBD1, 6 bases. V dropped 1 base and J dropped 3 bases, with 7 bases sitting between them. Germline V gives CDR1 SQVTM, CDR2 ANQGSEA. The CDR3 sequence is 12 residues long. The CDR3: CSVEGRGYEQYF. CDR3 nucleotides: TGCAGCGTTGAAGGCAGGGGCTACGAGCAGTACTTC.